Listed below are T cell receptor beta chains from one sample, sequenced in a study of blood T cell repertoires in COVID-19. Produced via immunoSEQ multiplex PCR; TCRdb's table is partial and in-frame only. The sample includes more than 60,000 clones, 88% of them seen just once. The sequenced material came from PBMCs or T cells enriched from blood (not recorded which). Source of these receptors: a woman aged 40 to 50 who had recovered from COVID-19. The CDR3 runs from the conserved cysteine through the conserved F or W. The D gene is left open where the match is weak. Where a row states a size, it is once, few, many or the class of an expanded clone; other rows omit it.

j_call,clone_size,d_call,v_call,cdr3_nt,cdr3_aa
TRBJ2-1,-,TRBD2,TRBV4-1,TGCGCCAGCAGCCAAGATCCTAGCGGGTACAATGAGCAGTTCTTC,CASSQDPSGYNEQFF
TRBJ2-7,few,-,TRBV19,TGTGCCAGTAGTATCAACAGGGAGTCCTACGAGCAGTACTTC,CASSINRESYEQYF
TRBJ2-7,-,-,TRBV9,TGTGCCAGCAGCGTAGGAGAAGGGGCTATCTACGAGCAGTACTTC,CASSVGEGAIYEQYF
TRBJ1-4,few,TRBD1,TRBV19,TGTGCCAGTAGCCCCCGGACAGGGGGCGGTGAAAAACTGTTTTTT,CASSPRTGGGEKLFF
TRBJ2-5,-,TRBD1,TRBV5-1,TGCGCCAGCAGCAGGGGACAGAAAGAGACCCAGTACTTC,CASSRGQKETQYF
TRBJ2-3,-,TRBD1,TRBV19,TGTGCCAGTAGTATAGACGGGACAGGGTTTCTAGATACGCAGTATTTT,CASSIDGTGFLDTQYF
TRBJ2-1,once,-,TRBV2,TGTGCCACACGGCAACTAGCTTCTGGGAATGAGCAGTTCTTC,CATRQLASGNEQFF
TRBJ1-2,few,-,TRBV3-1/TRBV3-2,TGTGCCAGCAGCCAAGTAGCGGGAAACTATGGCTACACCTTC,CASSQVAGNYGYTF
TRBJ2-1,few,TRBD2,TRBV28,TGTGCCAGCAGTCGGGGACTAGCGGGCTACAATGAGCAGTTCTTC,CASSRGLAGYNEQFF
TRBJ2-2,-,-,TRBV5-1,TGCGCCAGCAGTCAGCAGGGGCCGAACACCGGGGAGCTGTTTTTT,CASSQQGPNTGELFF
TRBJ1-6,-,-,TRBV5-1,TGCGCCAGCAGCTTGGATGGGGGGAGTTCACCCCTCCACTTT,CASSLDGGSSPLHF
TRBJ2-1,-,-,TRBV5-1,TGCGCCAGCAGCTTGTCATTGAGTCGCTACAATGAGCAGTTCTTC,CASSLSLSRYNEQFF
TRBJ2-7,-,TRBD2,TRBV6-5,TGTGCCAGCAGGACGGGGCGGGGGAGCTCCTACGAGCAGTACTTC,CASRTGRGSSYEQYF
TRBJ1-1,-,-,TRBV18,TGTGCCAGCTCACCAGGGACAGAAGCTTTCTTT,CASSPGTEAFF
TRBJ2-3,-,TRBD2,TRBV5-5,TGTGCCAGCAGTACTAGCGGGGGTGCAGATACGCAGTATTTT,CASSTSGGADTQYF
TRBJ1-1,-,TRBD1,TRBV19,TGTGCCAGTAGTATATTGGGGGACAGGGGGAACACTGAAGCTTTCTTT,CASSILGDRGNTEAFF
TRBJ2-1,-,TRBD2,TRBV20-1,TGCAGTGCTAGTAAGGCTAGCGGGGCCCAAGGGAATGAGCAGTTCTTC,CSASKASGAQGNEQFF
TRBJ1-3,-,-,TRBV19,TGTGCCAGTATGAACCCAGGGCCAGGAAACACCATATATTTT,CASMNPGPGNTIYF
TRBJ1-6,-,-,TRBV6-4,TGTGCCAGCAGTGACTCAAACAGGAATTCACCCCTCCACTTT,CASSDSNRNSPLHF
TRBJ2-7,-,-,TRBV11-2,TGTGCCAGCAGCTTAGCTGACCGGGTTCGGGGCGAGCAGTACTTC,CASSLADRVRGEQYF
TRBJ2-7,-,TRBD1,TRBV5-1,TGCGCCAGCAGCCCACCTCGACAGGGTTCCTACGAGCAGTACTTC,CASSPPRQGSYEQYF
TRBJ1-5,once,-,TRBV6-1,TGTGCCAGCAGTGAATCCAGGGGAGGCAATCAGCCCCAGCATTTT,CASSESRGGNQPQHF
TRBJ1-3,-,-,TRBV19,TGTGCCAGTAGTAGCGCTATCGGGGAAGCTGGAAACACCATATATTTT,CASSSAIGEAGNTIYF
TRBJ1-2,once,-,TRBV19,TGTGCCAGTACCCCCCGAGGGAACTATGGCTACACCTTC,CASTPRGNYGYTF
TRBJ2-7,-,-,TRBV5-1,TGCGCCAGCAGCCTCCAGGGGGGATACGAGCAGTACTTC,CASSLQGGYEQYF
TRBJ2-2,-,-,TRBV9,TGTGCCAGCAGCTCTCTGACCGGGGAGCTGTTTTTT,CASSSLTGELFF
TRBJ2-5,-,TRBD1,TRBV28,TGTGCCAGCAGTTCGGTCCAGGGGGAGGAGACCCAGTACTTC,CASSSVQGEETQYF
TRBJ1-1,once,-,TRBV27,TGTGCCAGCAGGGGACATATGAACACTGAAGCTTTCTTT,CASRGHMNTEAFF
TRBJ2-6,-,-,TRBV6-6,TGTGCCAGCAGTCGACAACAGGTTGGAGGGGCCAACGTCCTGACTTTC,CASSRQQVGGANVLTF
TRBJ2-3,once,-,TRBV7-5,TGTGTCAGAAGCTTAAAGGGAGCGGGGGGCCGGGGCACAGATACGCAGTATTTT,CVRSLKGAGGRGTDTQYF
TRBJ2-7,-,-,TRBV4-1,TGCGCCAGCAGCCAAGAAAGTGGAGGAGGGCGGGAGCAGTACTTC,CASSQESGGGREQYF
TRBJ2-7,-,TRBD1,TRBV5-1,TGCGCCACCTCGGATCAGCCCCCCACAGGGGGCGCCTCCTACGAGCAGTACTTC,CATSDQPPTGGASYEQYF
TRBJ1-6,-,-,TRBV7-2,TGTGCCAGCAGCTTTCAGGGCAATAGTTCACCCCTCCACTTT,CASSFQGNSSPLHF
TRBJ2-5,-,-,TRBV12-3/TRBV12-4,TGTGCCAGCAGTTTATTTTCGGAGACCCAGTACTTC,CASSLFSETQYF
TRBJ2-6,-,-,TRBV6-1,TGTGCCAGCAGTGAAGCGAGGGCTTCTGGGGCCAACGTCCTGACTTTC,CASSEARASGANVLTF
TRBJ1-2,-,TRBD1,TRBV3-1/TRBV3-2,TGTGCCAGCAGCCTACGAGGGACAGTCTATGGCTACACCTTC,CASSLRGTVYGYTF
TRBJ2-3,-,-,TRBV10-3,TGTGCCATCAGTGTTGGAGGATTTGCAACAGATACGCAGTATTTT,CAISVGGFATDTQYF
TRBJ2-1,-,TRBD1,TRBV25-1,TGTGCCAGCACGGAGACAGGGATTGGCAATGAGCAGTTCTTC,CASTETGIGNEQFF
TRBJ2-2,-,-,TRBV27,TGTGCCAGCAGTACCCAGGGTGGGGCGAACACCGGGGAGCTGTTTTTT,CASSTQGGANTGELFF
TRBJ2-5,-,-,TRBV7-8,TGTGCCAGCAGCTCCATAGTAGACAGGCGGGAGACCCAGTACTTC,CASSSIVDRRETQYF